This TCR beta chain emerged from a study of T cells in Graves' hyperthyroidism and ophthalmopathy. Across the whole study: At initial diagnosis, before any treatment had begun, peripheral blood was obtained.

Clinical symptoms, serum thyroxine, TRAb, thyroid ultrasound and orbital computed tomography informed diagnoses. The PBMCs studied were ones that came from around 10 ml fresh peripheral blood. This clonotype was seen a handful of times. This CDR3 is 12 amino acids long. Deletions cut 9 bases from V and 8 bases from J, with 16 bases between. Researchers amplified the TCR beta CDR3 regions from RNA transcripts. With the HTBI primer set, the TCR CDR3 went through a first round of RT-PCR. TCRdb analysed the multiplex PCR reads with MiXCR anew, one entry per CDR3 protein. The data hold approximately 530,000 distinct CDR3 sequences, with approximately 15% observed a single time.

V gene TRBV12-3 or TRBV12-4 combines with J gene TRBJ1-2, with a possible D match to TRBD1 (5 bases). The material sequenced was blood. The sequence derives from a woman aged 18-29 years with Graves' hyperthyroidism. The CDR3 protein is CASAVGARGYTF. CDR3 DNA: TGTGCCAGTGCAGTAGGGGCTCGGGGCTACACCTTC.